This is a list of T cell receptor beta chains from one sample in a study of blood T cells in healthy people across ages. TCRdb fed the 5' RACE reads into MiXCR, producing one record per CDR3 protein. The sample shows 1.5 million to 2 million distinct CDR3 sequences, under 30% of them seen only once. Sequencing used blood. Receptor source: a woman aged 25 to 39 in good health. Both conserved end residues are part of each CDR3. The D gene is left open where the match is weak. Size is stated for part of the rows, as once, few or many counts, or as a class when the clone is expanded.

>TRBJ1-4|TRBV11-3|NA|NA
CASSLVVRDLHEKLFF
TGTGCCAGCAGCTTAGTAGTAAGGGACCTCCATGAAAAACTGTTTTTT
>TRBJ2-5|TRBV6-6|NA|few
CASTLGPNHQETQYF
TGTGCCAGCACCCTGGGACCCAACCACCAAGAGACCCAGTACTTC
>TRBJ2-7|TRBV19|NA|NA
CASSMGILYEQYF
TGTGCCAGTAGTATGGGGATTCTCTACGAGCAGTACTTC
>TRBJ2-1|TRBV7-2|NA|few
CASSLVSANEQFF
TGTGCCAGCAGCTTAGTCTCAGCCAATGAGCAGTTCTTC
>TRBJ2-5|TRBV5-1|NA|NA
CASSFGTGEETQYF
TGCGCCAGCAGCTTCGGGACTGGAGAAGAGACCCAGTACTTC
>TRBJ2-1|TRBV15|NA|NA
CATSRGLAVSYNEEFF
TGTGCCACCAGCAGGGGTTTAGCGGTCTCCTACAATGAGGAGTTCTTC
>TRBJ1-2|TRBV19|TRBD1|NA
CASNTYRGRDYGYTF
TGTGCCAGTAACACGTACAGGGGGCGCGACTATGGCTACACCTTC
>TRBJ2-1|TRBV20-1|TRBD2|once
CSARDPSGSSNEQFF
TGCAGTGCTAGAGACCCTAGCGGGAGTAGCAATGAGCAGTTCTTC
>TRBJ2-3|TRBV24-1|TRBD2|few
CATQSTSGGADTQYF
TGTGCCACCCAATCTACTAGCGGGGGGGCAGATACGCAGTATTTT
>TRBJ1-2|TRBV6-5|NA|many
CASSYDRNYGYTF
TGTGCCAGCAGTTACGACCGTAACTATGGCTACACCTTC
>TRBJ2-1|TRBV3-1|NA|once
CVSSYGVRSYNEQFF
TGTGTCAGCAGCTACGGGGTCAGAAGTTACAATGAGCAGTTCTTC
>TRBJ2-4|TRBV6-6|TRBD1|NA
CAIRDRKNIQYF
TGTGCCATACGGGACAGAAAAAACATTCAGTACTTC
>TRBJ1-2|TRBV28|NA|few
CASGPLGRGYGYTF
TGTGCCAGCGGACCCCTGGGCAGGGGATACGGCTACACCTTC
>TRBJ1-5|TRBV19|NA|NA
CASSITGTQPQHF
TGTGCCAGTAGTATCACAGGGACTCAGCCCCAGCATTTT
>TRBJ2-5|TRBV20-1|TRBD2|many
CSARPTQRGQETQYF
TGCAGTGCTAGACCAACCCAGCGGGGGCAAGAGACCCAGTACTTC
>TRBJ1-1|TRBV4-1|NA|NA
CASSQGSAKQRTPEAFF
TGCGCCAGCAGCCAAGGTTCCGCCAAACAGCGAACCCCTGAAGCTTTCTTT
>TRBJ2-1|TRBV5-6|TRBD2|once
CASSPLGGSSSYNEQFF
TGTGCCAGCAGTCCCCTCGGGGGGTCCAGCTCCTACAATGAGCAGTTCTTC
>TRBJ1-2|TRBV18|NA|few
CASSWTRSGYTF
TGTGCCAGCTCTTGGACGCGGTCGGGCTACACCTTC